The clone carrying this TCR beta chain was picked up many times. What it recognizes is unknown. Total RNA was isolated from each sample in quantities of at least 6 micrograms. The entry originates in a study of blood T cells in healthy people across ages. Study conclusions and caveats: Estimated diversity that came from one million T cells was considered an underestimate.

The germline V gene encodes CDR1 MNHEY and CDR2 SMNVEV (reference sequence). This CDR3 is built from 16 residues. The ends were cut back, 3 bases at V and 6 bases at J, with 21 bases in the middle. The second PCR ran 7 to 11 cycles with a sample-barcoded 5' primer and J-beta primers. Unique molecular identifiers of 12 random nucleotides labeled each cDNA. One entry per CDR3 protein results from TCRdb running MiXCR on the 5' RACE reads. This sample has 550,000 to 800,000 distinct CDR3 sequences, with around 32% found just once. The chain is built from TRBV27 and TRBJ2-7; the D gene is possibly TRBD1 (6 bases). The specimen was blood. The origin of this receptor is a woman of 80 years or more in good health. The CDR3 nucleotides read TGTGCCAGCAGTTTGGAGACCCCGGGGAGAGGGGGCGAGCAGTACTTC. The encoded protein is CASSLETPGRGGEQYF.